One T cell receptor (beta chain) is described in this entry. Its antigen is as yet unknown. TCRdb ran MiXCR on the 5' RACE reads and lists one entry per CDR3 protein. This table has 350,000 to 500,000 distinct CDR3 sequences, about 25% appearing once. The data were obtained in a study of T-cell memory formation after mild COVID-19. Study information: TCR clusters were mostly confined to one donor each.

Germline-derived CDR1 and CDR2 are SGHKS and YYEKEE (reference sequence). V was clipped by 4 bases and J by 7 bases, with 15 bases between them. The CDR3 covers 13 residues. Study-level points and caveats: Mainly in CM and EM were contracting CD4+ clones; CD8+ were in EMRA.

This chain joins TRBV5-5 and TRBJ2-7; D remains unclear. The TCR was taken from an adult woman who had mild COVID-19 (a few samples of this study predate the infection). Cell type and time point are not known. The sequenced sample consisted of PBMCs or a T cell subset sorted from them (not recorded which). CDR3 amino acids: CASSQDRVGEQYF. The CDR3 DNA reads TGTGCCAGCAGCCAGGATCGCGTAGGGGAGCAGTACTTC.